Shown below are 3 T cell receptor beta chains from a single sample sequenced in a study of blood T cell repertoires in COVID-19. Repertoires were generated with immunoSEQ multiplex PCR, while TCRdb's copy carries only in-frame clones and drops some. The table includes over 85,000 clones, 70% to 80% detected once. The sample was peripheral blood. These TCRs come from a man aged 55 to 70 with active or convalescent COVID-19.

For the CDR3, the DNA is TGTGCCACCAGTGACACCGGAGGGTGGGAGCAGTTCTTC. Translating gives CATSDTGGWEQFF. The V call is TRBV24-1, the J call TRBJ2-1; D is perhaps TRBD2 (6 bases). The germline gives CDR1 KGHDR, CDR2 SFDVKD. The V gene lost 4 bases and the J gene lost 10 bases, with 13 bases spanning the gap. The CDR3 covers 13 residues.

Here the CDR3 reads CASSQGLNTGELFF. CDR3 DNA: TGTGCCAGCAGCCAGGGACTAAACACCGGGGAGCTGTTTTTT. This chain connects TRBV11-3 to TRBJ2-2, with 7 bases that match TRBD2. The CDR3 extends over 14 amino acids. The V segment lost 5 bases and the J segment 2 bases; nucleotides outside the gene matches: 2. Per the germline V gene, CDR1 is SGHNT and CDR2 is YENEEA.

The chain has TRBV28 and TRBJ1-5, with TRBD1 as a possible D gene (5 bases). V was trimmed by 4 bases and J by 1 base, leaving 11 bases between them. CDR3 length: 15 amino acids. CDR1 is MDHEN and CDR2 is SYDVKM in the germline V gene. Here the CDR3 reads CASSSAGGSNQPQHF. The DNA for the CDR3 is TGTGCCAGCAGTTCAGCCGGGGGAAGCAATCAGCCCCAGCATTTT.